These 14 T cell receptor beta chains came from one sample sequenced in a study of blood T cells in healthy people across ages. For the second PCR, which ran for 7 to 11 cycles, a sample-barcoded 5' primer and a J-beta primer mix were used. TCRdb itself ran the 5' RACE reads through MiXCR, one entry per CDR3 protein. The data show more than 650,000 distinct CDR3 sequences, 22% seen once. Sequencing was performed on blood. The source of these receptors is a man between 65 and 79 years old in good health.

There are a few counts of this clonotype. The chain combines TRBV28 with TRBJ2-1, with 12 bases fitting TRBD1. Looked up from germline, CDR1 is MDHEN and CDR2 is SYDVKM. The CDR3 totals 16 residues. V lost 8 bases to trimming and J lost 7 bases; unmatched junction nucleotides: 12. The CDR3 nucleotides are TGTGCCAGCCCTCCCTTGGGGACAGGGGGCTGGAATGAGCAGTTCTTC. This sequence encodes CASPPLGTGGWNEQFF.

This clonotype has more than one count but fewer than ten. CDR3 in amino acids: CAITEGQYTGELFF. DNA of the CDR3: TGTGCCATCACCGAGGGCCAGTACACCGGGGAGCTGTTTTTT. The chain couples TRBV10-3 to TRBJ2-2; possibly TRBD2 for D (5 bases). Between the trimmed V and J ends, which lost 7 bases and 3 bases, there was a span of 12 bases. This CDR3 spans 14 amino acids. Per the germline V gene, CDR1 is ENHRY and CDR2 is SYGVKD.

In this sample, this clonotype turned up once. This chain uses TRBV20-1 with TRBJ2-3; D tentatively reads TRBD1 or TRBD2 (6 bases each). This CDR3 region has 12 residues. Germline V gene lookup returns CDR1 DFQATT and CDR2 SNEGSKA (reference sequence). The germline V and J ends were trimmed by 8 bases and 1 base, with 10 bases remaining between them. The chain's CDR3 is CSSRGGTDTQYF. The CDR3 nucleotides read TGCAGTTCAAGGGGGGGCACAGATACGCAGTATTTT.

V gene TRBV2 combines with J gene TRBJ1-1; 9 nucleotides align to TRBD1. V shed 5 bases and J 5 bases; nucleotides not matched to a gene: 6. Germline CDR1 reads SNHLY; CDR2 reads FYNNEI. The CDR3 loop spans 14 amino acids. The CDR3 loop is CASSIQGARTEAFF. The CDR3 coding sequence is TGTGCCAGCAGTATACAGGGGGCGCGGACTGAAGCTTTCTTT.

This rearrangement joins TRBV20-1 to TRBJ1-1; D gene ambiguous. Germline CDR1 reads DFQATT; CDR2 reads SNEGSKA (reference sequence). The ends were cut back, 0 bases at V and 1 base at J, with 15 bases in the middle. The CDR3 consists of 16 residues. For the CDR3, the DNA is TGCAGTGCTAGAGACCAAACCCTCCTCAGGAACACTGAAGCTTTCTTT. Protein: CSARDQTLLRNTEAFF.

This rearrangement joins TRBV7-8 to TRBJ2-1; D remains ambiguous. CDR3 length: 17 amino acids. The germline V gene encodes CDR1 SGHVS and CDR2 FQNEAQ. Between the trimmed V and J ends, which lost 2 bases and 0 bases, there was a span of 14 bases. CDR3 nucleotide sequence: TGTGCCAGCAGCTTATTGCTGGAGCACCGCTCCTACAATGAGCAGTTCTTC. Protein product: CASSLLLEHRSYNEQFF.

The chain joins TRBV6-5 to TRBJ2-4; a weak D match, TRBD2 (5 bases). Germline V gene data show CDR1 as MNHEY and CDR2 as SVGAGI. The V gene lost 6 bases and the J gene lost 9 bases, with 12 bases spanning the gap. The CDR3 is 12 residues long. CDR3 sequence (DNA): TGTGCCAGCAGGCCGACTAACGGCATTCAGTACTTC. Amino acids: CASRPTNGIQYF.

Only a few counts were recorded for this clonotype. This chain links TRBV5-1 with TRBJ2-2; D call uncertain. V was cut by 5 bases and J by 4 bases, with 15 bases left in between. CDR1 and CDR2 (germline): SGHRS, YFSETQ. The CDR3 length is 15 residues. In DNA, the CDR3 is TGCGCCAGCAGTGACCTGGACCTTAGCACCGGGGAGCTGTTTTTT. It encodes CASSDLDLSTGELFF. Full variable domain (rest looked up from reference TRBV5-1 and TRBJ2-2): KAGVTQTPRYLIKTRGQQVTLSCSPISGHRSVSWYQQTPGQGLQFLFEYFSETQRNKGNFPGRFSGRQFSNSRSEMNVSTLELGDSALYLCASSDLDLSTGELFFGEGSRLTVL.

This sequence joins TRBV7-8 and TRBJ2-1; D unclear. The CDR3 totals 13 residues. The V gene lost 3 bases and the J gene lost 8 bases, with 11 bases spanning the gap. The germline V gene encodes CDR1 SGHVS and CDR2 FQNEAQ. CDR3 amino acids: CASSLVSHDEQFF. The DNA of the CDR3 is TGTGCCAGCAGCTTGGTTTCCCACGATGAGCAGTTCTTC.

The rearrangement links TRBV27 to TRBJ1-2; 8 positions agree with TRBD1. CDR3 size: 14 residues. Germline loops: CDR1 MNHEY, CDR2 SMNVEV (reference sequence). V shed 2 bases and J 2 bases; nucleotides not matched to a gene: 1. CDR3 sequence: CASSLRQGNYGYTF. CDR3 nucleotides: TGTGCCAGCAGTTTAAGACAGGGGAACTATGGCTACACCTTC.

In its sample, this clonotype was seen a few times. This sequence joins TRBV3-1 and TRBJ1-3; 8 nucleotides match TRBD1. J lost 5 bases, V lost 4 bases, and 4 bases had no gene match. The V gene's germline CDR1 is LGHDT and CDR2 YNNKEL (reference sequence). There are 14 residues in the CDR3. The CDR3 region is CASSPRQGRNTIYF. CDR3 nucleotides: TGTGCCAGCAGCCCACGACAGGGGCGAAACACCATATATTTT.

This clonotype was counted a few times. Germline and junction disagree at one end, which may indicate a read error. The V and J genes are TRBV20-1 and TRBJ2-5; tentatively, D is TRBD2 (5 bases). Germline V gene lookup returns CDR1 DFQATT and CDR2 SNEGSKA (reference sequence). CDR3 length equals 14 residues. CDR3 DNA: TGCAGTGCTAAACATTACACAACCGGGGAGATCCAGTACTTC. Translated, it gives CSAKHYTTGEIQYF.

The chain links TRBV5-1 to TRBJ2-6; TRBD1 or TRBD2 may be the D gene (6 bases each). CDR1 SGHRS and CDR2 YFSETQ come from the germline V gene. The CDR3 consists of 17 residues. Trimming took off 2 bases at V and 2 bases at J, with 14 bases between the two ends. CDR3 loop: CASSLGGQIPGANVLTF. CDR3 DNA sequence: TGCGCCAGCAGCTTAGGGGGGCAGATTCCTGGGGCCAACGTCCTGACTTTC.

V gene TRBV6-5 combines with J gene TRBJ1-2, with 8 bases fitting TRBD1. Germline CDR1 reads MNHEY; CDR2 reads SVGAGI. With V trimmed by 4 bases and J by 6 bases, 7 bases remained unmatched. The CDR3 is made up of 14 amino acids. The chain's CDR3 is CASSSWTGKNGYTF. The CDR3 coding sequence is TGTGCCAGCAGTTCCTGGACAGGGAAGAATGGCTACACCTTC.